The source of this T cell receptor beta chain is a study of control samples from healthy donors and cancer patients. Produced via immunoSEQ multiplex PCR; TCRdb's table is partial and in-frame only. This table holds roughly 120,000 clones, roughly nine tenths found once. This receptor was obtained from a man in his forties or fifties in good health. The material sequenced was blood.

CDR3 nucleotides: TGTGCCTGGAACGACCAACGCTACGAGCAGTACTTC. It specifies CAWNDQRYEQYF. The chain has TRBV30 and TRBJ2-7; no reliable D call. V was shortened by 4 bases and J by 3 bases, with 10 bases between the two germline ends. Per the germline V gene, CDR1 is GTSNPN and CDR2 is SVGIG (reference sequence). The CDR3 sequence is 12 residues long. Full variable domain (rest looked up from reference TRBV30 and TRBJ2-7): SQTIHQWPATLVQPVGSPLSLECTVEGTSNPNLYWYRQAAGRGLQLLFYSVGIGQISSEVPQNLSASRPQDRQFILSSKKLLLSDSGFYLCAWNDQRYEQYFGPGTRLTVT.